Sequencing of this TCR beta chain was carried out in a study of blood T cell repertoires in COVID-19. Cohort placement rested on clinical history that participants reported themselves. Deletions cut 0 bases from V and 0 bases from J, with 12 bases between. The germline gives CDR1 LGHDT, CDR2 YNNKEL (reference sequence). The CDR3 length is 17 residues. In the study's own analysis: Using reference gene primer amplification, nucleated cell counts were estimated. Assay used: immunoSEQ multiplex PCR; TCRdb lists only in-frame clones, some missing. The V and J calls and the clone size are those of that table, but D and trimming were determined from the DNA. The sample has over 350,000 clones, more than 75% seen once.

The clonotype was recovered from a young woman who had recovered from COVID-19. The specimen was PBMCs or T cells enriched from blood (not recorded which). The J gene is TRBJ2-4, the V gene TRBV3-1 (or the pseudogene TRBV3-2); D gene ambiguous. The CDR3 DNA reads as TGTGCCAGCAGCCAAGATCCTACGGTTGAAGCCAAAAACATTCAGTACTTC. Its translation: CASSQDPTVEAKNIQYF.